Listed below are T cell receptor beta chains from one sample, sequenced in a study of blood T cell repertoires in COVID-19. Clones were read by immunoSEQ multiplex PCR, and TCRdb kept only the in-frame ones, dropping some. The table includes 140,000 to 150,000 clones, 80% to 90% detected once. Source material: peripheral blood. The receptors were gathered from a woman aged 50 to 60 with acute or convalescent COVID-19. Each CDR3 is given with its conserved first and last residue. Each record gives: CDR3 protein, V gene, clone size, J gene. The size entry is marked missing in some rows and otherwise reads once, few, many or a size class.

CASSPRGQGDEKLFF | TRBV18 | - | TRBJ1-4
CASSQDLAGGYNEQFF | TRBV3-1/TRBV3-2 | - | TRBJ2-1
CASSLFGLSGNTIYF | TRBV5-8 | - | TRBJ1-3
CASNPGQVSEAFF | TRBV28 | few | TRBJ1-1
CASSLVAGASADTQYF | TRBV7-9 | - | TRBJ2-3
CASNGGDPTNEQFF | TRBV7-3 | - | TRBJ2-1
CASSISGGGTEAFF | TRBV19 | once | TRBJ1-1
CASRSDRVTFSYEQYF | TRBV2 | - | TRBJ2-7
CASTVRGEYSPLHF | TRBV6-5 | - | TRBJ1-6
CASTVLAGYEQYF | TRBV5-1 | - | TRBJ2-7
CASSRPGQRYEQYF | TRBV4-1 | - | TRBJ2-7
CASSLPGNTIYF | TRBV12-3/TRBV12-4 | - | TRBJ1-3
CASSLDRRIEAFF | TRBV19 | - | TRBJ1-1
CASSPQAGESTDTQYF | TRBV6-4 | - | TRBJ2-3
CASSTLLGASNQPQHF | TRBV6-9 | - | TRBJ1-5
CASSRQGMRETQYF | TRBV18 | - | TRBJ2-5
CASSLYPGEQYF | TRBV3-1/TRBV3-2 | - | TRBJ2-7
CASSRGGSLSPGGPDTQYF | TRBV3-1/TRBV3-2 | - | TRBJ2-3
CASSLDVLSTQYF | TRBV11-3 | - | TRBJ2-3
CASSINPRGAGYTF | TRBV19 | - | TRBJ1-2
CASSIYTGHQPQHF | TRBV19 | - | TRBJ1-5
CASSHPYGRELFF | TRBV4-1 | - | TRBJ2-2
CASSGSFSYNSPLHF | TRBV10-2 | - | TRBJ1-6
CASSLLGGPPYNEQFF | TRBV7-2 | - | TRBJ2-1
CASSVLKGEKLFF | TRBV4-1 | - | TRBJ1-4
CASSLGRGNTEAFF | TRBV7-9 | - | TRBJ1-1
CASSIDYSGSYSEAFF | TRBV19 | - | TRBJ1-1
CASSLYPYLSEAFF | TRBV28 | once | TRBJ1-1
CASSFGTANEQYF | TRBV12-3/TRBV12-4 | - | TRBJ2-7
CASTRGQGRAGYTF | TRBV19 | - | TRBJ1-2
CASSLSGGDQPQHF | TRBV7-9 | - | TRBJ1-5
CASSADRQLNTEAFF | TRBV28 | - | TRBJ1-1
CASRDSFFYGYTF | TRBV2 | - | TRBJ1-2
CASSIRYNQPQHF | TRBV19 | - | TRBJ1-5
CAWSPFRVQETQYF | TRBV30 | - | TRBJ2-5